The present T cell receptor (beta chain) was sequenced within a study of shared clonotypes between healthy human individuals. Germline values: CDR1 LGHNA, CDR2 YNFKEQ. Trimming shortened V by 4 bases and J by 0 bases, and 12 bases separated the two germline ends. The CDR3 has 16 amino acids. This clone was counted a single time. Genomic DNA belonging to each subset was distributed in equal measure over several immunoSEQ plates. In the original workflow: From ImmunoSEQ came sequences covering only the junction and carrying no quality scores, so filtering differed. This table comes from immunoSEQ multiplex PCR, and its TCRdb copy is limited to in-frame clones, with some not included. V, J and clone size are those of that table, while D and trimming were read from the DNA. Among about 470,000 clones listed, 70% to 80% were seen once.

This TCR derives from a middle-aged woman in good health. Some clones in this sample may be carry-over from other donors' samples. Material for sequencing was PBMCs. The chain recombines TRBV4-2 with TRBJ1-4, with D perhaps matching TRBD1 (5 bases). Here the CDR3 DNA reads TGTGCCAGCAGCCGTACTGGGGACGCAACTAATGAAAAACTGTTTTTT. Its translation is CASSRTGDATNEKLFF.